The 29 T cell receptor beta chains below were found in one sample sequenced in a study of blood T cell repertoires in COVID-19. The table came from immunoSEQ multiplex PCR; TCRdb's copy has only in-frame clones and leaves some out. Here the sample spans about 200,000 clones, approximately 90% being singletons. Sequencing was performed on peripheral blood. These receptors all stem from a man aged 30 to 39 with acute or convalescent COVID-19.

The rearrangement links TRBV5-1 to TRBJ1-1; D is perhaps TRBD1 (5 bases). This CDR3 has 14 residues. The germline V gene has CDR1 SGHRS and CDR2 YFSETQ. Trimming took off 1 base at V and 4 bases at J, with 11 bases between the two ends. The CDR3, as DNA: TGCGCCAGCAGCTTGCACGCAGGGCCCACTGAAGCTTTCTTT. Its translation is CASSLHAGPTEAFF.

DNA for the CDR3: TGTGCCAGCAGTATTACAGGGAAGCATAGCAATCAGCCCCAGCATTTT. Encoded protein: CASSITGKHSNQPQHF. The chain recombines TRBV28 with TRBJ1-5; TRBD1 might be the D (6 bases). Germline V gene lookup returns CDR1 MDHEN and CDR2 SYDVKM. The V end was cut by 5 bases, the J end by 0 bases, with 14 bases between. The CDR3 loop spans 16 amino acids.

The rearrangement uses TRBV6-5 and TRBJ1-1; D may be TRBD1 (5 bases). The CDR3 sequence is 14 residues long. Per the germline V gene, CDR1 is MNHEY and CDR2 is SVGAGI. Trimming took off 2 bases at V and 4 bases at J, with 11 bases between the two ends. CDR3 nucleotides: TGTGCCAGCAGTTACGGGGGGGAGCGCACTGAAGCTTTCTTT. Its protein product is CASSYGGERTEAFF.

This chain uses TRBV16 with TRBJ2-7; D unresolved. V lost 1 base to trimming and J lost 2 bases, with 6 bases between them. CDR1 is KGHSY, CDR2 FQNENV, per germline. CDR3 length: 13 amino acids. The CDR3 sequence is CASSQYSPYEQYF. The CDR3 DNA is TGTGCCAGCAGCCAATATAGTCCCTACGAGCAGTACTTC.

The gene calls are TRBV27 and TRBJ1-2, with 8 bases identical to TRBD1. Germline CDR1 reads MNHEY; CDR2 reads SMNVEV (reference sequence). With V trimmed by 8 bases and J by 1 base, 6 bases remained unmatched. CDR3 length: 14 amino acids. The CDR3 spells CASGNRGSNYGYTF. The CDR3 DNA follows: TGTGCCAGCGGGAACAGGGGGAGTAACTATGGCTACACCTTC.

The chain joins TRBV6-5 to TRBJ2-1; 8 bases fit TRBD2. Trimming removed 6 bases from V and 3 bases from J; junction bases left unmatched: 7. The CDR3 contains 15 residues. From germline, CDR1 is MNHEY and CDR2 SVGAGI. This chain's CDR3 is CASRKSGSVYNEQFF. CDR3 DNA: TGTGCCAGCAGAAAAAGCGGGAGCGTCTACAATGAGCAGTTCTTC.

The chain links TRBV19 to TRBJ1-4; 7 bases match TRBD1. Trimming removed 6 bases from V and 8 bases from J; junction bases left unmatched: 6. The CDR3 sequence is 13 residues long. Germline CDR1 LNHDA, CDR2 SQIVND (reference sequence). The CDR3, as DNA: TGTGCCAGTAGGCCAGGGGGACAGGAAAAACTGTTTTTT. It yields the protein CASRPGGQEKLFF.

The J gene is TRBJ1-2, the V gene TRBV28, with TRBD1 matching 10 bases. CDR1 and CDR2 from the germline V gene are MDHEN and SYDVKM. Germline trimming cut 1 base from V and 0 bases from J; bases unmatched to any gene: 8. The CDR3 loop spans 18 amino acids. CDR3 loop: CASSLFGQGVFANYGYTF. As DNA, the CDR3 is TGTGCCAGCAGTTTATTCGGACAGGGGGTCTTCGCTAACTATGGCTACACCTTC.

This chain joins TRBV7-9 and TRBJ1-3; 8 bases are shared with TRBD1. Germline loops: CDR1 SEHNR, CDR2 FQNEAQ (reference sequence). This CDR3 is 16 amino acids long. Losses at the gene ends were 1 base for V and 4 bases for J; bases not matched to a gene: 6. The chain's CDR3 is CASSLDPTGVGNTIYF. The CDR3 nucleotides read TGTGCCAGCAGCTTAGACCCGACAGGGGTCGGAAACACCATATATTTT.

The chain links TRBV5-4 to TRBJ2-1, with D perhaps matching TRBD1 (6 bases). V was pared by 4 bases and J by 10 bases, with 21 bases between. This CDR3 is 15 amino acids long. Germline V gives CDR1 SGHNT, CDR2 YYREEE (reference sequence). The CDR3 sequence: CASSPPGVGASEQFF. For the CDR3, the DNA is TGTGCCAGCAGCCCTCCCGGGGTGGGGGCAAGCGAGCAGTTCTTC.

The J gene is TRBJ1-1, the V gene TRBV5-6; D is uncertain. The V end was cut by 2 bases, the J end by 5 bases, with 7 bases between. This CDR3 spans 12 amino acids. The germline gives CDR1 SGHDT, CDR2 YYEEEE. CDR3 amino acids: CASSFVQTEAFF. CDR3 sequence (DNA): TGTGCCAGCAGCTTTGTACAGACTGAAGCTTTCTTT.

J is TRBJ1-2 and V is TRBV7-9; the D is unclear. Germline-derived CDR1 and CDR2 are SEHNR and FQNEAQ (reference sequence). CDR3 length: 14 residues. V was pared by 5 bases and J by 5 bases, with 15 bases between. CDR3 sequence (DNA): TGTGCCAGCAGCCGAACAGAAGAGCATTATGGCTACACCTTC. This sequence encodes CASSRTEEHYGYTF.

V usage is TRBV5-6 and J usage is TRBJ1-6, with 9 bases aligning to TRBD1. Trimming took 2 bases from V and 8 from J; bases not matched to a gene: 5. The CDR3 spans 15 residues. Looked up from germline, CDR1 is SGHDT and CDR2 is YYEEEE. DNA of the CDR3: TGTGCCAGCAGCTTTACACAGGGGGCTCATTCACCCCTCCACTTT. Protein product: CASSFTQGAHSPLHF.

The DNA for the CDR3 is TGTGCCAGCAGCCAATTGACTCTGCGGGGGGCCGCGAACACCGGGGAGCTGTTTTTT. Translating it yields CASSQLTLRGAANTGELFF. The gene calls are TRBV3-1 (or the pseudogene TRBV3-2) and TRBJ2-2, with 8 nucleotides matching TRBD2. Germline CDR1 is LGHDT and CDR2 is YNNKEL (reference sequence). The CDR3 length is 19 residues. With V trimmed by 2 bases and J by 0 bases, 11 bases remained unmatched.

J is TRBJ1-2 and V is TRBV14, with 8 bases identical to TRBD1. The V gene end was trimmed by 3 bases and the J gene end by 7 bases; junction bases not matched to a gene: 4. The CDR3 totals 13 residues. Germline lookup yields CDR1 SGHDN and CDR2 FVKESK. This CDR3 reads CASSQQGAGGYTF. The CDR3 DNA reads TGTGCCAGCAGCCAGCAGGGGGCTGGTGGCTACACCTTC.

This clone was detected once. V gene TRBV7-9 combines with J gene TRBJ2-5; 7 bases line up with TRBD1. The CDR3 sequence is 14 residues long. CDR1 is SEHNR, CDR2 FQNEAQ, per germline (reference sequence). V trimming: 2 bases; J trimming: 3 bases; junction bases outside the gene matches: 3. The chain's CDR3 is CASSLSTGEETQYF. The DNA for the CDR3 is TGTGCCAGCAGCTTATCAACAGGGGAAGAGACCCAGTACTTC.

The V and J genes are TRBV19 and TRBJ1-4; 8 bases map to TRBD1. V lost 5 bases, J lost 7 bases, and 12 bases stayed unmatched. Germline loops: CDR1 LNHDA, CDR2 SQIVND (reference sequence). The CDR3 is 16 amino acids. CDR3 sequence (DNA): TGTGCCAGTAGTCCAGGGGGCGCGATATACGGTGAAAAACTGTTTTTT. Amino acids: CASSPGGAIYGEKLFF.

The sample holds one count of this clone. CDR3: CASSEHRVFRSGANVLTF. In nucleotides, the CDR3 is TGTGCCAGCAGTGAACACAGGGTATTCCGTTCTGGGGCCAACGTCCTGACTTTC. This chain links TRBV6-1 with TRBJ2-6; a possible D gene is TRBD1 (6 bases). V was shortened by 2 bases and J by 1 base, with 15 bases between the two germline ends. The germline CDR1 and CDR2 sequences are MNHNS and SASEGT. The CDR3 contains 18 residues.

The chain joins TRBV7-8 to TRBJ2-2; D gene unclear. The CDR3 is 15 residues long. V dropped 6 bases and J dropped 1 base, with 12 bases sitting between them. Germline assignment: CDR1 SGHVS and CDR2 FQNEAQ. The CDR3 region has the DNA TGTGCCAGCAGTCCCCTGCGAGTGAACACCGGGGAGCTGTTTTTT. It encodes CASSPLRVNTGELFF.

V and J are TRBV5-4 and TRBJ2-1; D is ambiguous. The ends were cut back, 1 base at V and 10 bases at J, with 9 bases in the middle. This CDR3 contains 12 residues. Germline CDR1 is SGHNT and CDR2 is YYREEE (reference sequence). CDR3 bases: TGTGCCAGCAGCTTGAGTGCGATCGAGCAGTTCTTC. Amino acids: CASSLSAIEQFF.

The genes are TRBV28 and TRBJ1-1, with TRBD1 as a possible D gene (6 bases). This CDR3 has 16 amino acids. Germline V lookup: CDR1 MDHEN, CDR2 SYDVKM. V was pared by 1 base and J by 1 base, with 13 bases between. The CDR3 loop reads CASSLFQDSRNTEAFF. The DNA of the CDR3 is TGTGCCAGCAGTTTATTTCAGGACAGCCGGAACACTGAAGCTTTCTTT.

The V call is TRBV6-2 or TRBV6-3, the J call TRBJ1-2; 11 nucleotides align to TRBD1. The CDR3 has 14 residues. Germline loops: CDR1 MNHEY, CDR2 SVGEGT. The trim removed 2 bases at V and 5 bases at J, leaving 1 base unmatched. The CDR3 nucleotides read TGTGCCAGCAGTTACAGGGACAGGGGGTATGGCTACACCTTC. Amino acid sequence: CASSYRDRGYGYTF.

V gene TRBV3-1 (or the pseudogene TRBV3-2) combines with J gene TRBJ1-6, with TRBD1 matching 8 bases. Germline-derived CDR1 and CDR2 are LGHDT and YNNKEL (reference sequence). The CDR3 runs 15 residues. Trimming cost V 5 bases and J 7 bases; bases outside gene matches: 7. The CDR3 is CASSSRRGRNSPLHF. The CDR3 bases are TGTGCCAGCAGCTCGCGCAGGGGGCGGAATTCACCCCTCCACTTT.

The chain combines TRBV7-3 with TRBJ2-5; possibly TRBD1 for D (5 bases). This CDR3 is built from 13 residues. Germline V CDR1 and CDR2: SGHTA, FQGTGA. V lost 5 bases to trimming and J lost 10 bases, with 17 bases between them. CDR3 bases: TGTGCCAGCAGCACCGGGCCCAGTCAGGGCCAGTACTTC. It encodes CASSTGPSQGQYF.

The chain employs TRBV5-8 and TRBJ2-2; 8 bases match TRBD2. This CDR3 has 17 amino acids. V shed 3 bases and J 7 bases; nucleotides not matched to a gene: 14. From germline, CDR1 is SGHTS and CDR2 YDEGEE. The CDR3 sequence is CASSWPGSGAVGGELFF. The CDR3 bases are TGTGCCAGCAGCTGGCCAGGTAGCGGGGCCGTTGGCGGGGAGCTGTTTTTT. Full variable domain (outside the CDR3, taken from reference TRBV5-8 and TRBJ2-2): EAGVTQSPTHLIKTRGQQATLRCSPISGHTSVYWYQQALGLGLQFLLWYDEGEERNRGNFPPRFSGRQFPNYSSELNVNALELEDSALYLCASSWPGSGAVGGELFFGEGSRLTVL.

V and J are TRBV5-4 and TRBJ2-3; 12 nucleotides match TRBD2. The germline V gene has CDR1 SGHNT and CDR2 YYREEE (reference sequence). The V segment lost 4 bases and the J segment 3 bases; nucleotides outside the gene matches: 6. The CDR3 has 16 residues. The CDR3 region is CASSLTSGGTTDTQYF. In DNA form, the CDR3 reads TGTGCCAGCAGCCTAACTAGCGGGGGGACGACAGATACGCAGTATTTT.

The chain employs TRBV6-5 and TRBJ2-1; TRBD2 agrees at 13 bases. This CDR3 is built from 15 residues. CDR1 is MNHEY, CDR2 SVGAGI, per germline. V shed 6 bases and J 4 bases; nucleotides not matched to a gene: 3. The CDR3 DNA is TGTGCCAGCAGCCCGGGACTAGCGGGATACAATGAGCAGTTCTTC. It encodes CASSPGLAGYNEQFF.

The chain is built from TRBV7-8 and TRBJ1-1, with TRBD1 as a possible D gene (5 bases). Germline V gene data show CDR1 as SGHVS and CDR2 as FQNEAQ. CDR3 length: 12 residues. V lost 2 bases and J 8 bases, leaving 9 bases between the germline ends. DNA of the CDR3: TGTGCCAGCAGCTTAAGGGGTGGAGAAGCTTTCTTT. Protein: CASSLRGGEAFF.

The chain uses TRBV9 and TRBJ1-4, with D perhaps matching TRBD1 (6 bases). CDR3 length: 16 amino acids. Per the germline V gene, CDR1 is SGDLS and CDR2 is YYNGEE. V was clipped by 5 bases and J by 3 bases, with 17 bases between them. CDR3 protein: CASSRNRDPSNEKLFF. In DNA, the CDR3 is TGTGCCAGCAGTAGAAACAGGGATCCCTCTAATGAAAAACTGTTTTTT.